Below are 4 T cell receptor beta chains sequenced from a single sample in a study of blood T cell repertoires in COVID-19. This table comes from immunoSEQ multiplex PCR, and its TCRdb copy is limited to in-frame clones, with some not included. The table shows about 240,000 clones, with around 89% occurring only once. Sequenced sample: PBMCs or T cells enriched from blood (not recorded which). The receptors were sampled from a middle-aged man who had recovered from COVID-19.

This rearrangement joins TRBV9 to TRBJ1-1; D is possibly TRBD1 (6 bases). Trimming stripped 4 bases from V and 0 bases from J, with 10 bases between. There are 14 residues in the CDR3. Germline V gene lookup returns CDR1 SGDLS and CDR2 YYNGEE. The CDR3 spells CASSKGHVNTEAFF. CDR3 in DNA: TGTGCCAGCAGCAAGGGACACGTGAACACTGAAGCTTTCTTT.

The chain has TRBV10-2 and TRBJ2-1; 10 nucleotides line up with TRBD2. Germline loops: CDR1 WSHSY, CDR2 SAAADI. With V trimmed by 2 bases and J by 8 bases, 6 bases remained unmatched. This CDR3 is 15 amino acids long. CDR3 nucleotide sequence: TGCGCCAGCAGTGAGAACCTAGCGGGAGTGGATGAGCAGTTCTTC. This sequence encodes CASSENLAGVDEQFF.

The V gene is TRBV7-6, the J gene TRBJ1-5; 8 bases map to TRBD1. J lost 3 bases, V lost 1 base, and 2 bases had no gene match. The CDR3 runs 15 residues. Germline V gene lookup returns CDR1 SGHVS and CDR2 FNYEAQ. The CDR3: CASSLGTGHNQPQHF. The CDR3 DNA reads TGTGCCAGCAGCTTAGGGACAGGGCACAATCAGCCCCAGCATTTT.

In DNA, the CDR3 is TGTGCCACCAGTGATCACCGAGGACAGCGAGGGGATGGCTACACCTTC. Encoded protein: CATSDHRGQRGDGYTF. This sequence joins TRBV24-1 and TRBJ1-2; possible D gene TRBD1, 6 bases. The CDR3 has 16 amino acids. The V gene's germline CDR1 is KGHDR and CDR2 SFDVKD. With 3 bases removed from V and 6 bases from J, the gap between germline ends came to 19 bases.